The rows below give T cell receptor beta chains drawn from one sample of a study of glioma-infiltrating T cells. One entry per CDR3 protein, called by TCRdb with MiXCR from the multiplex PCR reads. The profile shows around 350,000 distinct CDR3 sequences, less than 50% of them singletons. The sequencing input was glioma tissue, nonneoplastic brain tissue, or PBMCs (not recorded which). These receptors originate from a human donor with low-grade glioma or glioblastoma, undergoing nonglioma brain surgery, or in good health (not recorded which). Both conserved end residues are part of each CDR3. A D gene is named only where the DNA matches it firmly. Size is stated for part of the rows, as once, few or many counts, or as a class when the clone is expanded.

CDR3nt | CDR3aa | len | d_gene | j_gene | abundance | v_gene
TGTGCCAGCAGCCCCTTGAGGGCTAGCGGGAGCTACAATGAGCAGTTCTTC | CASSPLRASGSYNEQFF | 17 | TRBD2 | TRBJ2-1 | NA | TRBV6-2/TRBV6-3
TGTGCCAGCAGAAACAGGGGACAGGGGAGCAATCAGCCCCAGCATTTT | CASRNRGQGSNQPQHF | 16 | TRBD1 | TRBJ1-5 | few | TRBV6-6
TGTGCCAGCAGTTTAAGCCCCCAGCAAGCCTACGAGCAGTACTTC | CASSLSPQQAYEQYF | 15 | NA | TRBJ2-7 | many | TRBV27
TGTGCCAGCAGTACCCGGGCCAACCAGCCCCAGCATTTT | CASSTRANQPQHF | 13 | NA | TRBJ1-5 | many | TRBV27
TGCAGTGCTAGACAACCGGGTCGAGGCACCGGGGAGCTGTTTTTT | CSARQPGRGTGELFF | 15 | NA | TRBJ2-2 | few | TRBV20-1
TGCAGTGCGGCCCGTTCCTTCGCGTCTCGAAACACCATATATTTT | CSAARSFASRNTIYF | 15 | NA | TRBJ1-3 | few | TRBV20-1
TGTGCCAGCAGACAACCCGACCAACTATATGCTTACTTC | CASRQPDQLYAYF | 13 | NA | TRBJ2-7 | NA | TRBV14
TGTCCCAGCGGCCCTCCAGGGGGCTCCTACGAGCAGTACTTC | CPSGPPGGSYEQYF | 14 | TRBD1 | TRBJ2-7 | once | TRBV27
TGTGCCATCAGTGTCTGGTTAGCGGCCGATGAGCAGTTCTTC | CAISVWLAADEQFF | 14 | NA | TRBJ2-1 | few | TRBV10-3
TGTGCCAGCTCATTGAGGACAGGGCAGAACACTGAAGCTTTCTTT | CASSLRTGQNTEAFF | 15 | TRBD1 | TRBJ1-1 | NA | TRBV18
TGTGCCAGCAGGAGCCCTGGGGCCAACGTCCTGACTTTC | CASRSPGANVLTF | 13 | NA | TRBJ2-6 | many | TRBV6-1
TGCAGCGTTAAGAGAGCGGGTCTGAACACCGGGGAGCTGTTTTTT | CSVKRAGLNTGELFF | 15 | NA | TRBJ2-2 | NA | TRBV29-1
TGTGCCAGTAGTAAGGACAGACTCAATGAGCAGTTCTTC | CASSKDRLNEQFF | 13 | NA | TRBJ2-1 | once | TRBV19
TGTGCCAGCAGCCCCGGACAGCTTCCGAGCACAGATACGCAGTATTTT | CASSPGQLPSTDTQYF | 16 | NA | TRBJ2-3 | once | TRBV7-6
TGTGCCAGCAGTTCGGGGCGGGGCGGAACCGGGGAGCTGTTTTTT | CASSSGRGGTGELFF | 15 | NA | TRBJ2-2 | NA | TRBV28
TGTGCCAGCGTCCAGGGACACATGAACACTGAAGCTTTCTTT | CASVQGHMNTEAFF | 14 | NA | TRBJ1-1 | many | TRBV28
TGTGCCAGCAGCCCGGGGACAGGGTACTACGAGCAGTACTTC | CASSPGTGYYEQYF | 14 | TRBD1 | TRBJ2-7 | many | TRBV27
TGCAGTGCTAGAGCCCCCAGGGTACTCTACACCTTC | CSARAPRVLYTF | 12 | NA | TRBJ1-2 | many | TRBV20-1
TGCGCCAGCAGCTTGGTTGGACAGGGGCCCCGGGAGCAGTACTTC | CASSLVGQGPREQYF | 15 | TRBD1 | TRBJ2-7 | NA | TRBV5-1
TGTGCCAGCAGTTACTTGCATAGTGAGCAGTTCTTC | CASSYLHSEQFF | 12 | NA | TRBJ2-1 | many | TRBV6-2/TRBV6-3
TGTGCCATCAGCCCGTATTTAACGGAGAGCTCCTACGAGCAGTACTTC | CAISPYLTESSYEQYF | 16 | NA | TRBJ2-7 | NA | TRBV10-3
TGCAGTGCTGAAGACAGGGGATCCCCGGATGAGCAGTTCTTC | CSAEDRGSPDEQFF | 14 | TRBD1 | TRBJ2-1 | few | TRBV20-1
TGTGCCAGCAGTCCTCTGGGGAATCAGCCCCAGCATTTT | CASSPLGNQPQHF | 13 | NA | TRBJ1-5 | many | TRBV6-2/TRBV6-3
TGCGCCAGCAGCCAAGATTCGGGGCTAGCGGCCGAGCAGTACTTC | CASSQDSGLAAEQYF | 15 | TRBD2 | TRBJ2-7 | NA | TRBV4-3
TGCGCCAGCGGCTTCGGGACTAGCGGGAGTCAAGATACGCAGTATTTT | CASGFGTSGSQDTQYF | 16 | TRBD2 | TRBJ2-3 | NA | TRBV5-1
TGTGCCAGCAGCCTAGCGGGGTTCGATGAGCAGTTCTTC | CASSLAGFDEQFF | 13 | TRBD2 | TRBJ2-1 | many | TRBV6-1
TGCAGTGCTAGAGGGGACAGCCGGTTCTACAATGAGCAGTTCTTC | CSARGDSRFYNEQFF | 15 | TRBD1 | TRBJ2-1 | NA | TRBV20-1
TGTGCCAGCTCACCAAGCGGGAGAACCTCCTACGAGCAGTACTTC | CASSPSGRTSYEQYF | 15 | TRBD2 | TRBJ2-7 | NA | TRBV18
TGCGCCAGCAGCCAAGATTGGACTAGCGGGAGGACATGGGAGACCCAGTACTTC | CASSQDWTSGRTWETQYF | 18 | TRBD2 | TRBJ2-5 | NA | TRBV4-3
TGTGCCAGCAGTTTAACGACAAATCAGCCCCAGCATTTT | CASSLTTNQPQHF | 13 | NA | TRBJ1-5 | many | TRBV28
TGTGCCAGCAGCTTTTCCCGCGGACATAATTCACCCCTCCACTTT | CASSFSRGHNSPLHF | 15 | NA | TRBJ1-6 | few | TRBV11-2
TGTGCCAGCACCATAGCGGGAGTGGGGGAGCAGTTCTTC | CASTIAGVGEQFF | 13 | TRBD2 | TRBJ2-1 | NA | TRBV6-1
TGTGCCAGCAGCCTAAGACGCGACAACAATGAGCAGTTCTTC | CASSLRRDNNEQFF | 14 | NA | TRBJ2-1 | once | TRBV7-7
TGTGCCAGCAGTTTAGTGCTAGCGGGAGCAGGCACGGATACGCAGTATTTT | CASSLVLAGAGTDTQYF | 17 | TRBD2 | TRBJ2-3 | NA | TRBV27
TGTGCCAGCAGCCGGGATACGGCCGGGGAGCTGTTTTTT | CASSRDTAGELFF | 13 | NA | TRBJ2-2 | few | TRBV7-2